Below are 12 T cell receptor beta chains sequenced from a single sample in a study of cytomegalovirus exposure and HLA in healthy donors. Primers included in the PCR were 60 Vbeta and 13 Jbeta primers. Using immunoSEQ multiplex PCR, the repertoire was profiled, and TCRdb retains in-frame clones only, with some absent. The sample holds around 120,000 clones, around 79% seen once. The sequenced sample consisted of PBMCs. These receptors originate from a woman aged 40 to 50 in good health and CMV-seronegative.

This clone is a singleton in its sample. The chain is built from TRBV27 and TRBJ2-5; 16 nucleotides align to TRBD2. This CDR3 has 15 residues. Germline loops: CDR1 MNHEY, CDR2 SMNVEV (reference sequence). Germline trimming cut 4 bases from V and 5 bases from J; bases unmatched to any gene: 1. CDR3 nucleotides: TGTGCCAGCAGTTCGGGACTAGCGGGGGGGGAGACCCAGTACTTC. Its protein is CASSSGLAGGETQYF.

This clone was detected only a few times. This rearrangement joins TRBV9 to TRBJ2-5; 12 bases align to TRBD2. The length of the CDR3 is 15 residues. V was pared by 3 bases and J by 5 bases, with 5 bases of the junction left unmatched. The germline gives CDR1 SGDLS, CDR2 YYNGEE. The CDR3 is CASSDRLAGDETQYF. The CDR3 bases are TGTGCCAGCAGCGACCGACTAGCGGGAGATGAGACCCAGTACTTC.

The chain combines TRBV7-2 with TRBJ1-1; TRBD1 matches at 8 bases. CDR1 and CDR2 from the germline V gene are SGHTA and FQGNSA. The J segment lost 5 bases and the V segment lost 1 base, leaving 15 bases of the junction unmatched. This CDR3 region has 18 residues. The CDR3 loop reads CASSLGAFWTGRGTEAFF. The DNA of the CDR3 is TGTGCCAGCAGCTTAGGGGCCTTCTGGACAGGGAGAGGAACTGAAGCTTTCTTT.

The V gene is TRBV12-5, the J gene TRBJ2-1; 7 bases agree with TRBD1. The germline V gene has CDR1 LGHNT and CDR2 FRNRAP. The CDR3 has 17 residues. J was trimmed by 0 bases and V by 5 bases; bases with no gene match: 10. The CDR3 protein is CASGLGTVLRSYNEQFF. The DNA of the CDR3 is TGTGCTAGTGGTCTTGGGACAGTCCTACGCTCCTACAATGAGCAGTTCTTC.

The chain joins TRBV6-6 to TRBJ1-1, with D perhaps TRBD1 (6 bases). Germline CDR1 MNHNY, CDR2 SVGAGI (reference sequence). This CDR3 spans 14 amino acids. V shed 6 bases and J shed 1 base, with 12 bases lying between them. Here the CDR3 DNA reads TGTGCCAGCAGCGGGACACAGGGGAACACTGAAGCTTTCTTT. This gives the protein CASSGTQGNTEAFF.

This sequence joins TRBV30 and TRBJ2-5; D is undetermined. The ends were cut back, 0 bases at V and 2 bases at J, with 4 bases in the middle. Germline V gene sequence: CDR1 GTSNPN, CDR2 SVGIG (reference sequence). This CDR3 has 12 residues. CDR3 in DNA: TGTGCCTGGAGTGTACTTCAAGAGACCCAGTACTTC. It specifies CAWSVLQETQYF.

This clone has only one observation. V usage is TRBV9 and J usage is TRBJ2-1; D gene uncertain. There are 14 residues in the CDR3. Germline CDR1 and CDR2: SGDLS and YYNGEE. V lost 0 bases to trimming and J lost 8 bases, with 12 bases between them. The CDR3 bases are TGTGCCAGCAGCGTAGAGTTGGCGGTTCATGAGCAGTTCTTC. Translation gives CASSVELAVHEQFF.

The J gene is TRBJ2-1, the V gene TRBV7-9; D remains unclear. The V end lost 1 base, the J end lost 9 bases, and 7 bases lay between the germline ends. The CDR3 contains 12 residues. Germline-derived CDR1 and CDR2 are SEHNR and FQNEAQ (reference sequence). The CDR3 protein is CASSLDPGEQFF. The CDR3 DNA is TGTGCCAGCAGCTTAGATCCCGGTGAGCAGTTCTTC.

The chain carries TRBV7-2 and TRBJ1-4; perhaps TRBD1 as D (5 bases). Germline-derived CDR1 and CDR2 are SGHTA and FQGNSA. Deletions cut 0 bases from V and 10 bases from J, with 15 bases between. The length of the CDR3 is 15 residues. CDR3: CASSLAGGLHGKLFF. In DNA, the CDR3 is TGTGCCAGCAGCTTAGCTGGGGGACTCCATGGAAAACTGTTTTTT.

This clone came up once. This chain joins TRBV6-1 and TRBJ1-1; 11 bases align to TRBD1. This CDR3 has 16 amino acids. With V trimmed by 5 bases and J by 4 bases, 9 bases remained unmatched. Germline V gives CDR1 MNHNS, CDR2 SASEGT. CDR3 nucleotide sequence: TGTGCCAGCAGTAAAGGACAGGGGGCAGGTAGCACTGAAGCTTTCTTT. It encodes CASSKGQGAGSTEAFF.

This chain links TRBV7-8 with TRBJ1-5, with D possibly matching TRBD1 (6 bases). Germline CDR1 reads SGHVS; CDR2 reads FQNEAQ. Trimming removed 5 bases at V and 8 bases at J, with 16 bases between. This CDR3 has 14 amino acids. As DNA, the CDR3 is TGTGCCAGCAGCCACAAGGGACACCTTGAGCCCCAGCATTTT. It yields the protein CASSHKGHLEPQHF. The full variable domain, rest sourced from reference TRBV7-8 and TRBJ1-5, is GAGVSQSPRYKVAKRGQDVALRCDPISGHVSLFWYQQALGQGPEFLTYFQNEAQLDKSGLPSDRFFAERPEGSVSTLKIQRTQQEDSAVYLCASSHKGHLEPQHFGDGTRLSIL.

This clone was observed once. The genes are TRBV9 and TRBJ2-3, with TRBD2 matching over 8 bases. The CDR3 length is 18 residues. Germline CDR1 is SGDLS and CDR2 is YYNGEE. The trim removed 0 bases at V and 2 bases at J, leaving 11 bases unmatched. The CDR3 is CASSVGLGGGPDTDTQYF. The CDR3, as DNA: TGTGCCAGCAGCGTAGGTCTCGGCGGGGGGCCCGACACAGATACGCAGTATTTT.